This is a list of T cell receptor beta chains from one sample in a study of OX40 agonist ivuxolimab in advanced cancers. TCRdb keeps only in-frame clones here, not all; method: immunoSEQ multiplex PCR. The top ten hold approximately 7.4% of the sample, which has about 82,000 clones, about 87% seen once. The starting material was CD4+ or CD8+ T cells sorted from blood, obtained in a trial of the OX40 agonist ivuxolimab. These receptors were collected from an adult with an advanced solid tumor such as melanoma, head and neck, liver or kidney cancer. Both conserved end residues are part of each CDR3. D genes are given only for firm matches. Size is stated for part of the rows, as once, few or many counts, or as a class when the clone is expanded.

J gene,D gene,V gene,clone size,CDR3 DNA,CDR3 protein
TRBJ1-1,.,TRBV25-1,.,TGTGCCAGCAGTGAAAGAGGCTGGGGGGGCACTGAAGCTTTCTTT,CASSERGWGGTEAFF
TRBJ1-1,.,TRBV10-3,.,TGTGCCATCAGCCTCAACAAGAACACTGAAGCTTTCTTT,CAISLNKNTEAFF
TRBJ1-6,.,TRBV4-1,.,TGCGCCAGCAGCGAGGAGGCAGGTCTGGGAAATTCACCCCTCCACTTT,CASSEEAGLGNSPLHF
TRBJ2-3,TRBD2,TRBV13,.,TGTGCCAGCAGCCCCACTAGCGGGAGGGCGACAGATACGCAGTATTTT,CASSPTSGRATDTQYF
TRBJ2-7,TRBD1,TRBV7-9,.,TGTGCCAGCAGCTTAGCCGGGACAGAGAACTACGAGCAGTACTTC,CASSLAGTENYEQYF
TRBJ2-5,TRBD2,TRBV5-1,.,TGCGCCAGCAGCTTCACGGGAGGGCCGTGGGAGACCCAGTACTTC,CASSFTGGPWETQYF
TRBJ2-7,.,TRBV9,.,TGTGCCAGCAGCCCGGAGGGGGCGAGTTCCTACGAGCAGTACTTC,CASSPEGASSYEQYF
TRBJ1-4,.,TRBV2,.,TGTGCCAGCAGTGTTGAGAGGGAAAAACTGTTTTTT,CASSVEREKLFF
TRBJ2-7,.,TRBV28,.,TGTGCCAGCAGCCCCTCTCTGGGGTACGACGAGCAGTACTTC,CASSPSLGYDEQYF
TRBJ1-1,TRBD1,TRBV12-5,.,TGTGCTAGTGGTTTGGCCCGGGCCCAGACAGGGAGAGCTTTCTTT,CASGLARAQTGRAFF
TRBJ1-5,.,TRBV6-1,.,TGTGCCAGCAGTCCCCGCACCGACCTGGATCAGCCCCAGCATTTT,CASSPRTDLDQPQHF
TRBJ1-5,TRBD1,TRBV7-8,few,TGTGCCAGCAGCAGAAGCGGACAGGTTGGTCAGCCCCAGCATTTT,CASSRSGQVGQPQHF
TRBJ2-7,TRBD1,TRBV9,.,TGTGCCAGCAGCGTAGAGGGACAGGGACTCTCCGAGCAGTACTTC,CASSVEGQGLSEQYF
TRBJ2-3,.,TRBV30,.,TGTGCCTGGAGTGTACAGAGGGTAGGGTGGAATTTT,CAWSVQRVGWNF
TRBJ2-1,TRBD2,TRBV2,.,TGTGCCAGCAAGACTAGCGGGAGCTACAATGGGCAGTTCTTC,CASKTSGSYNGQFF
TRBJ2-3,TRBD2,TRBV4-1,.,TGCGCCAGCAGCCAAGGAGCGGGAGGAAGAGATACGCAGTATTTT,CASSQGAGGRDTQYF
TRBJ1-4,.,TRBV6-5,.,TGTGCCAGCAGTTCGAACCACCTTACACGCGGCGAAAAACTGTTTTTT,CASSSNHLTRGEKLFF
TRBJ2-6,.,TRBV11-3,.,TGTGCCAGCAGCTTAAATTCTGGGGCCAACGTCCTGACTTTC,CASSLNSGANVLTF
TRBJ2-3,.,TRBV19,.,TGTGCCAGTAGTGACTATGGAGGCGGTACGCAGTATTTT,CASSDYGGGTQYF
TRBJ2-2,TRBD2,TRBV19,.,TGTGCCAGTAGTAGCCGACTAGCGGGAGAACGGACCGGGGAGCTGTTTTTT,CASSSRLAGERTGELFF
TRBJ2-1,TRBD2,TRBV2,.,TGTGCCAGCAGTGAAGTAGGACTAGCGAAGAATGAGCAGTTCTTC,CASSEVGLAKNEQFF
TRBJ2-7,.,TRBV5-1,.,TGCGCCAGCAGCGCGTCCTACGAGCAGTACTTC,CASSASYEQYF
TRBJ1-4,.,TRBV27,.,TGTGCCAGCAGTGGTCACAGGGCAATTGAAAAACTGTTTTTT,CASSGHRAIEKLFF
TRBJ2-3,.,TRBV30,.,TGTGCCTGGAGTGTCGGCGGGAGCACAGATACGCAGTATTTT,CAWSVGGSTDTQYF
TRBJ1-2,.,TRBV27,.,TGTGCCAGCAGTTTATCGTTGGGGGCGCGGAGTGGCTACACCTTC,CASSLSLGARSGYTF
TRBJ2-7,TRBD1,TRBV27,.,TGTGCCAGCAGCTCCGGGACAGGGACGGCCGAGCAGTACTTC,CASSSGTGTAEQYF
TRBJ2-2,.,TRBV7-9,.,TGTGCCAGCAGGGGGGCCACCGGGGAGCTGTTTTTT,CASRGATGELFF
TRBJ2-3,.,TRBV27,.,TGTGCCAGCAGTGCAGAGTACACAGATACGCAGTATTTT,CASSAEYTDTQYF
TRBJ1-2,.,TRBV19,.,TGTGCCAGTAGTCCCAGCACAAACTATGGCTACACCTTC,CASSPSTNYGYTF